This T cell receptor (beta chain) originates from a study of T cell repertoires in cytomegalovirus infection. Overall study: Recently identified HLA-C-restricted CMV epitopes were among the peptides used.

Worth noting for this clonotype: The antigen remains undetermined.

Study outcomes and limitations: Frequencies of public TCR beta families were cumulated, and this identified carriers of CMV plus the relevant HLA. CMV-specific TCR beta clonotypes restricted by HLA-C dominated the ex vivo response.

V lost 6 bases, J lost 5 bases, and 4 bases stayed unmatched. This CDR3 has 13 residues. CDR1 and CDR2 (germline): MNHEY, SMNVEV (reference sequence). TCRdb reprocessed the reads via MiXCR and lists one record per CDR3 protein. The sample lists 60,000 to 75,000 distinct CDR3 sequences; approximately 30% were seen once. The sequence derives from a human donor in good health (CMV status not recorded). Some clones in this sample may be carry-over from other donors' samples. The source material was CD8+ T cells from cultured PBMCs, sampled from culture after CMV antigen stimulation. The V call is TRBV27, the J call TRBJ2-1, with 7 nucleotides matching TRBD2. The CDR3, as DNA: TGTGCCAGCAGCTGGACTAGGGACAATGAGCAGTTCTTC. Amino acids: CASSWTRDNEQFF.